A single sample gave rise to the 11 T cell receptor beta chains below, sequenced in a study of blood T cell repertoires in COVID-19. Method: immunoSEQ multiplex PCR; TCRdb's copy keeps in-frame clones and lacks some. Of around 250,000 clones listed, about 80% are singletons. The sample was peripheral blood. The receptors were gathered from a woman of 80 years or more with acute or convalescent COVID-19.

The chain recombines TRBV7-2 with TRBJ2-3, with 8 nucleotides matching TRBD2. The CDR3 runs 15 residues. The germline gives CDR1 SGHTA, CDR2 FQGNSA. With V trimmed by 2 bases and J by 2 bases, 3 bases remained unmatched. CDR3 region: CASSLTGRATDTQYF. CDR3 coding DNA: TGTGCCAGCAGCTTAACCGGGAGGGCCACAGATACGCAGTATTTT.

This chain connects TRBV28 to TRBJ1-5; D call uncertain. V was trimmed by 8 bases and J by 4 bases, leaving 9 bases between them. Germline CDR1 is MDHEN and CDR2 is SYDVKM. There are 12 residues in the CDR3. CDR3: CASAGLNQPQHF. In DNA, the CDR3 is TGTGCCAGCGCCGGACTGAATCAGCCCCAGCATTTT.

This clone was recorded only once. The CDR3 reads CASSAPKTGLYGYTF. The CDR3 region has the DNA TGTGCCAGCAGCGCGCCTAAGACAGGCCTCTATGGCTACACCTTC. The chain employs TRBV9 and TRBJ1-2; D is perhaps TRBD1 (6 bases). The length of the CDR3 is 15 residues. Germline CDR1 reads SGDLS; CDR2 reads YYNGEE. V lost 3 bases to trimming and J lost 4 bases, with 16 bases between them.

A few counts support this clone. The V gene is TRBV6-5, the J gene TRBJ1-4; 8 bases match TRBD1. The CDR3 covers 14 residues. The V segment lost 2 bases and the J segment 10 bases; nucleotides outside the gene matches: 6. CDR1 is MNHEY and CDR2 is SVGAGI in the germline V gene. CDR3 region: CASSYRTGTGKLFF. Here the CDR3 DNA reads TGTGCCAGCAGTTACCGAACAGGGACAGGAAAACTGTTTTTT.

CDR3 sequence reads: CAWSVTRGPPYEQYF. CDR3 DNA sequence: TGTGCCTGGAGTGTAACGAGGGGGCCACCCTACGAGCAGTACTTC. The gene calls are TRBV30 and TRBJ2-7, with 7 positions matching TRBD1. Germline values: CDR1 GTSNPN, CDR2 SVGIG (reference sequence). With 0 bases clipped from V and 2 bases from J, the junction kept 7 bases outside the gene matches. The CDR3 has 15 amino acids.

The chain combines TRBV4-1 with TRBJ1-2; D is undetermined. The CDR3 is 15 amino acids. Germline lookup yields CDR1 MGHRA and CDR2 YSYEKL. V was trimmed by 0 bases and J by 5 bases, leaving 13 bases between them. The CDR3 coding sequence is TGCGCCAGCAGCCAAGACGAAGAGGGAGGGTATGGCTACACCTTC. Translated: CASSQDEEGGYGYTF.

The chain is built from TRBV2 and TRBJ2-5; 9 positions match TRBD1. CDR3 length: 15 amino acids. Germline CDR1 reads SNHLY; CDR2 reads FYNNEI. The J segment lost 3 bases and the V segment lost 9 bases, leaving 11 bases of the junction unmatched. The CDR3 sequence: CASNPSTGGKETQYF. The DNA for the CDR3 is TGTGCCAGTAACCCATCGACAGGGGGGAAAGAGACCCAGTACTTC.

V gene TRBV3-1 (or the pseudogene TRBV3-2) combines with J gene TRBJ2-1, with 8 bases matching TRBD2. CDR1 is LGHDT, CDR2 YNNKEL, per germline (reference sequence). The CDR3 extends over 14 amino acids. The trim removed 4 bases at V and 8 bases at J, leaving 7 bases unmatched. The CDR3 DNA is TGTGCCAGCAGCCTGACCGGGACTAGGCATGAGCAGTTCTTC. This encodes CASSLTGTRHEQFF.

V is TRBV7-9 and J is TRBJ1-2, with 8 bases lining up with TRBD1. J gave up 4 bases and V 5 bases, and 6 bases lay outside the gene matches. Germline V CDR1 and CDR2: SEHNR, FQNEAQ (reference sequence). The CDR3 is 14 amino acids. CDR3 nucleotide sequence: TGTGCCAGCAGCCCTTGGACAGGGTCCTATGGCTACACCTTC. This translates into CASSPWTGSYGYTF. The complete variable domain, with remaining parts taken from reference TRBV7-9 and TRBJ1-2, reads DTGVSQNPRHKITKRGQNVTFRCDPISEHNRLYWYRQTLGQGPEFLTYFQNEAQLEKSRLLSDRFSAERPKGSFSTLEIQRTEQGDSAMYLCASSPWTGSYGYTFGSGTRLTVV.

The CDR3 bases are TGTGCCAGCAGCTTAGGACTAGCGCGTGACAATGAGCAGTTCTTC. It translates to CASSLGLARDNEQFF. This chain uses TRBV7-9 with TRBJ2-1; TRBD2 agrees at 8 bases. V was clipped by 1 base and J by 5 bases; unmatched bases: 4. This CDR3 has 15 residues. Germline V lookup: CDR1 SEHNR, CDR2 FQNEAQ (reference sequence).

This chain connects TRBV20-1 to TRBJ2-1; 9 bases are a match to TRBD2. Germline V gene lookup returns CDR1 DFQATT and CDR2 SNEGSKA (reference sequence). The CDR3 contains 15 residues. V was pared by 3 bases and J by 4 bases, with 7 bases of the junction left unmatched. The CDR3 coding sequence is TGCAGTGCTAGTCTTCGAGCGGGAGGTTACAATGAGCAGTTCTTC. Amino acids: CSASLRAGGYNEQFF.